One sample yielded the 23 T cell receptor beta chains listed below, sequenced in a study of early T cells in non-severe SARS-CoV-2 infection. MiXCR, run by TCRdb on the 5' RACE reads, gives a single entry per CDR3 protein. The sample contains tens of thousands of distinct CDR3 sequences, about 16% of which appear only once. Sequencing was performed on whole blood. The receptors come from an adult who was a healthcare worker with PCR-confirmed SARS-CoV-2 infection or an uninfected control (not recorded which).

This chain links TRBV29-1 with TRBJ2-1; no reliable D call. V lost 4 bases to trimming and J lost 9 bases, with 13 bases between them. Germline CDR1 reads SQVTM; CDR2 reads ANQGSEA. This CDR3 is built from 12 residues. The CDR3 nucleotides read TGCAGCGTTGCCCAGTCGCAGCTTGAGCAGTTCTTC. Residues: CSVAQSQLEQFF.

This clonotype was detected only a few times. The chain is built from TRBV6-2 or TRBV6-3 and TRBJ2-7; D unresolved. The V end lost 4 bases, the J end lost 3 bases, and 22 bases lay between the germline ends. CDR1 and CDR2 (germline): MNHEY, SVGEGT. This CDR3 is 17 amino acids long. The CDR3, as DNA: TGTGCCAGCAGTTTCGCGGCAAATACGGTGGGAAACTACGAGCAGTACTTC. This encodes CASSFAANTVGNYEQYF.

The table lists this clonotype with many counts. The chain employs TRBV7-3 and TRBJ2-1; 7 nucleotides agree with TRBD2. This CDR3 has 14 residues. Germline CDR1 and CDR2: SGHTA and FQGTGA. Trimming at V came to 6 bases and at J to 1 base, leaving 3 bases not matched to a gene. In DNA form, the CDR3 reads TGTGCCAGCAGTTCGGGGGGATCCTACAATGAGCAGTTCTTC. Translated: CASSSGGSYNEQFF.

In its sample, this clonotype was seen a few times. The chain has TRBV24-1 and TRBJ2-7, with TRBD1 as a possible D gene (6 bases). The CDR3 covers 15 residues. The V gene lost 3 bases and the J gene lost 5 bases, with 16 bases spanning the gap. Germline-derived CDR1 and CDR2 are KGHDR and SFDVKD. In DNA, the CDR3 is TGTGCCACCAGTGATGCAGGGGTGAGAGGGAACGAGCAGTACTTC. Translating gives CATSDAGVRGNEQYF.

This clonotype was detected many times. This CDR3 reads CASSLRGSSYNEQFF. DNA of the CDR3: TGTGCCAGCAGCTTAAGGGGAAGCTCCTACAATGAGCAGTTCTTC. The V call is TRBV7-3, the J call TRBJ2-1; the D is unclear. V was pared by 1 base and J by 0 bases, with 7 bases between. This CDR3 contains 15 residues. CDR1 and CDR2 (germline): SGHTA, FQGTGA.

This chain uses TRBV18 with TRBJ1-2; 9 bases are a match to TRBD1. The CDR3 is 13 amino acids. J was trimmed by 6 bases and V by 4 bases; bases with no gene match: 3. Germline CDR1 and CDR2: KGHSH and LQKENI. The chain's CDR3 is CASSLRQGDGYTF. For the CDR3, the DNA is TGTGCCAGCTCACTAAGACAGGGGGATGGCTACACCTTC.

This clonotype was seen a handful of times. The V gene is TRBV29-1, the J gene TRBJ2-7, with D perhaps TRBD2 (5 bases). This CDR3 comprises 12 residues. Germline V CDR1 and CDR2: SQVTM, ANQGSEA. V lost 7 bases and J 1 base, leaving 11 bases between the germline ends. The CDR3 spells CSASPGSYEQYF. CDR3 DNA: TGCAGCGCCTCCCCGGGGTCCTACGAGCAGTACTTC.

A few counts support this clonotype. V gene TRBV7-9 combines with J gene TRBJ2-5; D might be TRBD1 (5 bases). Germline lookup yields CDR1 SEHNR and CDR2 FQNEAQ (reference sequence). The CDR3 is made up of 13 amino acids. V dropped 5 bases and J dropped 6 bases, with 13 bases sitting between them. Here the CDR3 DNA reads TGTGCCAGCAGCGCCGACAGTTGGAAGACCCAGTACTTC. Its translation: CASSADSWKTQYF. Using reference TRBV7-9 and TRBJ2-5 for the parts outside the CDR3, the full variable domain is DTGVSQNPRHKITKRGQNVTFRCDPISEHNRLYWYRQTLGQGPEFLTYFQNEAQLEKSRLLSDRFSAERPKGSFSTLEIQRTEQGDSAMYLCASSADSWKTQYFGPGTRLLVL.

The table lists this clonotype with many counts. The CDR3 nucleotides are TGTGCCAGCAGCTTACAGGGGGGCACTGAAGCTTTCTTT. Translating gives CASSLQGGTEAFF. J is TRBJ1-1 and V is TRBV7-6; 7 bases agree with TRBD1. Germline assignment: CDR1 SGHVS and CDR2 FNYEAQ. J lost 4 bases, V lost 2 bases, and 1 base had no gene match. The CDR3 consists of 13 residues.

This clonotype was detected a few times. This chain links TRBV29-1 with TRBJ2-1; D ambiguous. The CDR3 contains 13 residues. V was cut by 4 bases and J by 0 bases, with 7 bases left in between. CDR1 is SQVTM and CDR2 is ANQGSEA in the germline V gene. CDR3 in amino acids: CSVVQSSYNEQFF. The DNA of the CDR3 is TGCAGCGTTGTTCAGAGCTCCTACAATGAGCAGTTCTTC.

V gene TRBV24-1 combines with J gene TRBJ2-2; 8 nucleotides agree with TRBD1. This CDR3 comprises 15 residues. Germline values: CDR1 KGHDR, CDR2 SFDVKD. The trim removed 2 bases at V and 6 bases at J, leaving 4 bases unmatched. The chain's CDR3 is CATSDWGTGSGELFF. The CDR3 bases are TGTGCCACCAGTGATTGGGGGACAGGTTCCGGGGAGCTGTTTTTT.

This clonotype occurred a few times. In DNA, the CDR3 is TGCGCCAGCAGCTTGGAAGCTAGCGGGGTAACCTACGAGCAGTACTTC. Its translation: CASSLEASGVTYEQYF. The rearrangement links TRBV5-1 to TRBJ2-7; 9 bases agree with TRBD2. The CDR3 length is 16 residues. Germline V gene data show CDR1 as SGHRS and CDR2 as YFSETQ. V dropped 0 bases and J dropped 2; count of bases not matched to a gene: 6.

The V call is TRBV7-2, the J call TRBJ2-7; 8 bases line up with TRBD2. Trimming cost V 2 bases and J 1 base; bases outside gene matches: 10. This CDR3 has 17 amino acids. CDR1 is SGHTA and CDR2 is FQGNSA in the germline V gene. CDR3 DNA: TGTGCCAGCAGCTTATATGGTTCCCGCGGGGGGTCCTACGAGCAGTACTTC. Translating it yields CASSLYGSRGGSYEQYF.

The sample holds a few counts of this clonotype. V is TRBV18 and J is TRBJ1-1, with a possible D match to TRBD1 (5 bases). The CDR3 has 14 residues. Germline V gene lookup returns CDR1 KGHSH and CDR2 LQKENI. Trimming took off 2 bases at V and 1 base at J, with 8 bases between the two ends. CDR3 DNA sequence: TGTGCCAGCTCACCAATGACAGCGAACACTGAAGCTTTCTTT. Translated, it gives CASSPMTANTEAFF.

This clonotype occurred many times. This CDR3 reads CASTLKEGTGELFF. The CDR3 DNA follows: TGTGCCAGCACCCTCAAGGAGGGCACCGGGGAGCTGTTTTTT. The V gene is TRBV7-9, the J gene TRBJ2-2; D might be TRBD2 (6 bases). V was shortened by 7 bases and J by 4 bases, with 13 bases between the two germline ends. CDR1 is SEHNR, CDR2 FQNEAQ, per germline (reference sequence). The length of the CDR3 is 14 residues.

The chain is built from TRBV6-5 and TRBJ2-1; D is possibly TRBD1 (5 bases). The CDR3 is made up of 13 amino acids. Germline V gene sequence: CDR1 MNHEY, CDR2 SVGAGI. The V end lost 1 base, the J end lost 7 bases, and 8 bases lay between the germline ends. The CDR3 sequence: CASSYFDRNEQFF. CDR3 DNA sequence: TGTGCCAGCAGTTACTTTGACAGAAATGAGCAGTTCTTC.

The sample holds a few counts of this clonotype. The genes are TRBV7-2 and TRBJ2-1; D is unresolved. The V end was cut by 5 bases, the J end by 6 bases, with 11 bases between. Germline lookup yields CDR1 SGHTA and CDR2 FQGNSA. The CDR3 is made up of 13 amino acids. The CDR3 protein is CASSPLRFNEQFF. The CDR3 DNA sequence: TGTGCCAGCAGCCCCCTTCGGTTCAATGAGCAGTTCTTC.

V and J are TRBV12-3 or TRBV12-4 and TRBJ2-1; possible D gene TRBD2, 6 bases. The ends were cut back, 6 bases at V and 8 bases at J, with 20 bases in the middle. There are 15 residues in the CDR3. CDR3 nucleotide sequence: TGTGCCAGCAGCCTCGGAGGGAGTGCTTTCTATGAGCAGTTCTTC. Translating it yields CASSLGGSAFYEQFF.

V gene TRBV6-2 or TRBV6-3 combines with J gene TRBJ2-1, with 12 nucleotides matching TRBD2. Trimming took 5 bases from V and 3 from J; bases not matched to a gene: 5. The length of the CDR3 is 16 residues. The germline V gene has CDR1 MNHEY and CDR2 SVGEGT. The CDR3 is CASSGGLAGIYNEQFF. The CDR3 DNA reads as TGTGCCAGCAGTGGCGGACTAGCGGGGATCTACAATGAGCAGTTCTTC.

This clonotype was observed many times. The chain's CDR3 is CASSLRGAITGELFF. The CDR3 DNA follows: TGTGCCAGCAGCTTACGGGGGGCGATCACCGGGGAGCTGTTTTTT. The genes are TRBV11-2 and TRBJ2-2, with D possibly being TRBD2 (7 bases). CDR1 is SGHAT and CDR2 is FQNNGV in the germline V gene. Trimming took 2 bases from V and 4 from J, leaving 11 bases between them. This CDR3 has 15 amino acids. Complete variable domain (other parts from reference TRBV11-2 and TRBJ2-2): EAGVAQSPRYKIIEKRQSVAFWCNPISGHATLYWYQQILGQGPKLLIQFQNNGVVDDSQLPKDRFSAERLKGVDSTLKIQPAKLEDSAVYLCASSLRGAITGELFFGEGSRLTVL.

About this clonotype: An end of the junction does not agree with germline; a read error may underlie this. This chain connects TRBV7-8 to TRBJ2-1; 7 nucleotides line up with TRBD2. CDR3 size: 17 residues. Per the germline V gene, CDR1 is SGHVS and CDR2 is FQNEAQ. The CDR3 loop is CASSLEPSGSSYNEQFF. The CDR3 DNA is TGTGCCAGTAGCTTAGAGCCTAGCGGAAGCTCCTACAATGAGCAGTTCTTC.

The chain couples TRBV6-2 or TRBV6-3 to TRBJ2-7; 8 nucleotides align to TRBD2. The germline V gene encodes CDR1 MNHEY and CDR2 SVGEGT. The J segment lost 1 base and the V segment lost 5 bases, leaving 4 bases of the junction unmatched. The CDR3 covers 14 residues. The CDR3 here is CASSILADSYEQYF. The CDR3 DNA sequence: TGTGCCAGCAGTATACTAGCGGATTCCTACGAGCAGTACTTC.

The genes are TRBV18 and TRBJ1-1; D is uncertain. Germline CDR1 and CDR2: KGHSH and LQKENI. V was trimmed by 2 bases and J by 4 bases, leaving 8 bases between them. This CDR3 has 13 amino acids. CDR3 residues: CASSPDTLTEAFF. In DNA form, the CDR3 reads TGTGCCAGCTCACCAGACACCCTCACTGAAGCTTTCTTT.